Sequencing of this T cell receptor beta chain was carried out in a study of shared clonotypes between healthy human individuals. Whole-study context: Each donor's CD8 memory used one plate, CD8 naive two, each CD4 subset three.

As for this clone: Its antigen is still unknown.

Participating donors were healthy, HIV-negative adults free of recent acute infections or vaccinations. CDR3 length: 16 amino acids. The V end lost 4 bases, the J end lost 6 bases, and 18 bases lay between the germline ends. The germline gives CDR1 MDHEN, CDR2 SYDVKM. Measured with immunoSEQ multiplex PCR; TCRdb has only the in-frame clones, and not every one. Of around 550,000 clones listed, less than 96% are singletons. Broader study findings: Sequencing depth was a factor that was expected to affect clonotype sharing among donors.

Sequencing was performed on naive CD4+ T cells sorted from blood. Noted subset: CD45RA+ positively selected. The source of this sequence is a woman aged 25-40 years in good health. The rearrangement links TRBV28 to TRBJ1-4; D perhaps matches TRBD1 (6 bases). The CDR3 DNA reads TGTGCCAGCAGTTCGGCAGGGAGGGGGGCGGATGAAAAACTGTTTTTT. Translation gives CASSSAGRGADEKLFF. The variable domain in full, completed from reference TRBV28 and TRBJ1-4, reads DVKVTQSSRYLVKRTGEKVFLECVQDMDHENMFWYRQDPGLGLRLIYFSYDVKMKEKGDIPEGYSVSREKKERFSLILESASTNQTSMYLCASSSAGRGADEKLFFGSGTQLSVL.